A single sample gave rise to the 31 T cell receptor beta chains below, sequenced in a study of vaccination and CD4 T cells after COVID-19. The Oncomine TCR Beta short-read assay was applied to DNA of cultured CD4+ T cells. In TCRdb, the PCR reads were re-called with MiXCR into one record per CDR3 protein. The sample includes some 16,000 distinct CDR3 sequences, approximately 63% seen only once; the top ten take about 11%. The antigens for these receptors are not known. Treatment described: roughly 11-day PBMC culture with coronavirus spike peptide pools or control peptides (ViraFEST assay). The source material was CD4+ T cells from blood, cultured in vitro. These receptor sequences come from a human donor who had recovered from COVID-19.

A note on this clonotype: Relative to the germline gene, one junction end is altered; a read error may explain this. V gene TRBV20-1 combines with J gene TRBJ2-3; 9 bases line up with TRBD2. Germline V lookup: CDR1 DFQATT, CDR2 SNEGSKA (reference sequence). The CDR3 sequence is 13 residues long. CDR3 residues: CSARAGGTDTQYF. CDR3 bases: TGCAGTGCCAGAGCGGGAGGAACAGATACGCAGTATTTT.

The rearrangement joins TRBV20-1 to TRBJ2-5; weak D call: TRBD2 (6 bases). From germline, CDR1 is DFQATT and CDR2 SNEGSKA (reference sequence). V was clipped by 3 bases and J by 4 bases, with 12 bases between them. The CDR3 is 13 amino acids. CDR3: CSARDGGTETQYF. The CDR3 bases are TGCAGTGCTAGGGACGGGGGTACAGAGACCCAGTACTTC.

In this sample, this clonotype turned up once. The chain employs TRBV19 and TRBJ2-6; D unclear. Trimming pared 3 bases from V and 2 bases from J, leaving 20 bases between. The CDR3 has 19 amino acids. Looked up from germline, CDR1 is LNHDA and CDR2 is SQIVND (reference sequence). The DNA for the CDR3 is TGTGCCAGTAGTATCCGGTCGGCAATGCCTCTTACTGGGGCCAACGTCCTGACTTTC. Translated, it gives CASSIRSAMPLTGANVLTF.

This clonotype was seen a handful of times. The chain combines TRBV18 with TRBJ1-5, with a weak D call TRBD1 (5 bases). CDR1 and CDR2 (germline): KGHSH, LQKENI. V was clipped by 3 bases and J by 11 bases, with 23 bases between them. This CDR3 region has 16 residues. Here the CDR3 reads CASSPSQGTGGGTQHF. CDR3 DNA sequence: TGTGCCAGCTCACCCAGTCAAGGGACGGGCGGGGGTACCCAGCATTTT. The variable domain in full, completed from reference TRBV18 and TRBJ1-5, reads NAGVMQNPRHLVRRRGQEARLRCSPMKGHSHVYWYRQLPEEGLKFMVYLQKENIIDESGMPKERFSAEFPKEGPSILRIQQVVRGDSAAYFCASSPSQGTGGGTQHFGDGTRLSIL.

The chain carries TRBV10-1 and TRBJ1-3; 8 bases match TRBD1. This CDR3 spans 17 amino acids. Per the germline V gene, CDR1 is WNHNN and CDR2 is SYGVQD (reference sequence). J gave up 4 bases and V 5 bases, and 13 bases lay outside the gene matches. CDR3 protein: CASSPSGQAKIGNTIYF. The CDR3 coding sequence is TGCGCCAGCAGTCCATCGGGACAGGCCAAGATCGGAAACACCATATATTTT.

The V and J genes are TRBV20-1 and TRBJ2-7; a possible D gene is TRBD1 (6 bases). This CDR3 has 14 residues. From germline, CDR1 is DFQATT and CDR2 SNEGSKA (reference sequence). V was cut by 5 bases and J by 2 bases, with 16 bases left in between. Here the CDR3 reads CSASSRGSAYEQYF. The CDR3, as DNA: TGCAGTGCTTCCTCCAGGGGTTCAGCCTACGAGCAGTACTTC.

The CDR3 region is CASSTRLAGASRYQETQYF. The CDR3 nucleotides are TGTGCCAGCAGCACCAGACTAGCGGGGGCCAGCCGGTACCAAGAGACCCAGTACTTC. The chain carries TRBV11-2 and TRBJ2-5, with TRBD2 matching over 12 bases. Germline V CDR1 and CDR2: SGHAT, FQNNGV. The CDR3 is made up of 19 amino acids. The trim removed 5 bases at V and 0 bases at J, leaving 13 bases unmatched.

This chain connects TRBV7-8 to TRBJ2-5; D is undetermined. Trimming took off 2 bases at V and 0 bases at J, with 4 bases between the two ends. The CDR3 contains 13 residues. Germline V gives CDR1 SGHVS, CDR2 FQNEAQ. In DNA form, the CDR3 reads TGTGCCAGCAGCTTAACGTACCAAGAGACCCAGTACTTC. This gives the protein CASSLTYQETQYF.

V usage is TRBV27 and J usage is TRBJ2-1; D perhaps matches TRBD2 (6 bases). CDR3 length: 13 residues. The germline gives CDR1 MNHEY, CDR2 SMNVEV (reference sequence). V was cut by 6 bases and J by 9 bases, with 15 bases left in between. CDR3 loop: CASRRTGGFEQFF. In DNA, the CDR3 is TGTGCCAGCAGGAGGACTGGAGGGTTTGAGCAGTTCTTC.

This clonotype was detected once. V usage is TRBV28 and J usage is TRBJ1-6; D ambiguous. The V gene's germline CDR1 is MDHEN and CDR2 SYDVKM. Deletions cut 4 bases from V and 0 bases from J, with 7 bases between. There are 15 residues in the CDR3. CDR3 in amino acids: CASSSSLSYNSPLHF. CDR3 sequence (DNA): TGTGCCAGCAGTTCTTCTCTCTCCTATAATTCACCCCTCCACTTT.

This sequence joins TRBV12-3 or TRBV12-4 and TRBJ1-5; D uncertain. The CDR3 totals 15 residues. Deletions cut 5 bases from V and 2 bases from J, with 13 bases between. CDR3 region: CASSLDGRRNQPQHF. The DNA for the CDR3 is TGTGCCAGCAGTCTCGACGGACGGCGCAATCAGCCCCAGCATTTT.

The count of this clonotype is one. This sequence joins TRBV2 and TRBJ1-3; the D gene is possibly TRBD1 (5 bases). The CDR3 is 16 residues long. From germline, CDR1 is SNHLY and CDR2 FYNNEI. V dropped 5 bases and J dropped 3 bases, with 17 bases sitting between them. The CDR3 bases are TGTGCCAGCAGTACCGGGACGGGAACGGGTGGAAACACCATATATTTT. Its protein is CASSTGTGTGGNTIYF.

This clonotype was recorded a few times. The chain is built from TRBV2 and TRBJ1-5; 7 bases are a match to TRBD1. CDR1 is SNHLY and CDR2 is FYNNEI in the germline V gene. CDR3 size: 13 residues. Unmatched junction bases numbered 2, after V lost 6 bases and J lost 3 bases. The CDR3 is CASRQGVNQPQHF. In nucleotides, the CDR3 is TGTGCCAGCAGGCAGGGGGTCAATCAGCCCCAGCATTTT. Full variable domain (remainder filled in from reference TRBV2 and TRBJ1-5): EPEVTQTPSHQVTQMGQEVILRCVPISNHLYFYWYRQILGQKVEFLVSFYNNEISEKSEIFDDQFSVERPDGSNFTLKIRSTKLEDSAMYFCASRQGVNQPQHFGDGTRLSIL.

This clonotype was picked up a small number of times. The chain is built from TRBV19 and TRBJ2-7; 8 positions match TRBD1. The germline V gene has CDR1 LNHDA and CDR2 SQIVND (reference sequence). The CDR3 consists of 14 residues. V shed 4 bases, J shed 3 bases, and the junction held 5 bases outside the gene matches. CDR3 coding DNA: TGTGCCAGTAGTACCCGGACAGGGAACTACGAGCAGTACTTC. Its protein is CASSTRTGNYEQYF.

DNA of the CDR3: TGCAGTGCCGCCGATGGATACACTGAAGCTTTCTTT. Protein: CSAADGYTEAFF. J is TRBJ1-1 and V is TRBV20-1; D not certain. This CDR3 region has 12 residues. The germline V gene has CDR1 DFQATT and CDR2 SNEGSKA (reference sequence). V was pared by 6 bases and J by 3 bases, with 11 bases between.

This rearrangement joins TRBV10-3 to TRBJ2-7, with D tentatively TRBD1 (5 bases). Germline lookup yields CDR1 ENHRY and CDR2 SYGVKD. The length of the CDR3 is 16 residues. V lost 5 bases to trimming and J lost 1 base, with 18 bases between them. The CDR3: CAISSRQSKGSYEQYF. CDR3 nucleotides: TGTGCCATCAGTAGCCGACAGAGCAAGGGGTCCTACGAGCAGTACTTC.

The chain uses TRBV12-3 or TRBV12-4 and TRBJ2-5; 10 nucleotides align to TRBD2. Trimming removed 7 bases from V and 5 bases from J; junction bases left unmatched: 13. There are 16 residues in the CDR3. CDR3 sequence: CASTFRAGGARETQYF. In DNA form, the CDR3 reads TGTGCCAGCACTTTTAGAGCGGGAGGGGCAAGGGAGACCCAGTACTTC.

This sequence joins TRBV7-9 and TRBJ1-1, with TRBD1 identical over 9 bases. This CDR3 is 15 amino acids long. The germline gives CDR1 SEHNR, CDR2 FQNEAQ (reference sequence). Trimming at V came to 3 bases and at J to 5 bases, leaving 7 bases not matched to a gene. CDR3 coding DNA: TGTGCCAGCAGCTTGGACAGGGGTTTGGGAACTGAAGCTTTCTTT. Amino acid sequence: CASSLDRGLGTEAFF.

Only a few counts were recorded for this clonotype. V usage is TRBV7-2 and J usage is TRBJ1-2; TRBD1 matches at 9 bases. J was trimmed by 5 bases and V by 7 bases; bases with no gene match: 8. The germline V gene encodes CDR1 SGHTA and CDR2 FQGNSA. CDR3 length equals 14 residues. The CDR3 protein is CASTMDRGRYGYTF. The CDR3, as DNA: TGTGCCAGCACCATGGACAGGGGAAGGTATGGCTACACCTTC.

The V call is TRBV12-3 or TRBV12-4, the J call TRBJ2-5; either TRBD1 or TRBD2 may fit D (6 bases each). The CDR3 is made up of 14 amino acids. The germline V and J ends were trimmed by 7 bases and 5 bases, with 17 bases remaining between them. CDR3 DNA: TGTGCCAGCACCTTAGGGGGGAATGGGGAGACCCAGTACTTC. Its translation: CASTLGGNGETQYF.

This clonotype was observed a single time. The rearrangement uses TRBV10-1 and TRBJ2-5; TRBD2 matches at 8 bases. The CDR3 consists of 13 residues. Germline V gives CDR1 WNHNN, CDR2 SYGVQD (reference sequence). Trimming removed 8 bases from V and 5 bases from J; junction bases left unmatched: 7. CDR3 sequence: CASGPGGRETQYF. CDR3 nucleotides: TGCGCCAGCGGCCCGGGAGGGAGGGAGACCCAGTACTTC.

The V and J genes are TRBV5-4 and TRBJ2-7; 7 nucleotides line up with TRBD1. The junction had 9 bases not matched to a gene; V was cut back by 5 bases and J by 4 bases. The CDR3 is made up of 14 amino acids. Looked up from germline, CDR1 is SGHNT and CDR2 is YYREEE (reference sequence). CDR3 region: CASSSTTGMYEQYF. CDR3 nucleotides: TGTGCCAGCAGTTCGACGACAGGGATGTACGAGCAGTACTTC.

This clonotype was observed once. An end of the junction differs from the germline gene, which may be a read error. CDR3 nucleotide sequence: TGTGCCTGCAGTTACTCGAGAGGTACAGGCAGAAACTATGGCTACACCTTC. Protein sequence: CACSYSRGTGRNYGYTF. The chain carries TRBV6-5 and TRBJ1-2; D possibly corresponds to TRBD1 (5 bases). Germline-derived CDR1 and CDR2 are MNHEY and SVGAGI. The CDR3 consists of 17 residues.

The genes are TRBV11-2 and TRBJ1-6, with a possible D match to TRBD1 (5 bases). The CDR3 is 14 amino acids. Trimming stripped 5 bases from V and 3 bases from J, with 8 bases between. In germline, CDR1 is SGHAT, CDR2 FQNNGV. The DNA of the CDR3 is TGTGCCAGCAGCCCGGGGGGCTATAATTCACCCCTCCACTTT. Residues: CASSPGGYNSPLHF.

The table lists this clonotype with a few counts. This chain uses TRBV5-1 with TRBJ2-1, with D possibly being TRBD2 (6 bases). Germline V gene data show CDR1 as SGHRS and CDR2 as YFSETQ. This CDR3 comprises 14 residues. V lost 4 bases to trimming and J lost 4 bases, with 12 bases between them. CDR3 DNA sequence: TGCGCCAGCAGCCCGGGACTGTATTACAATGAGCAGTTCTTC. Translating it yields CASSPGLYYNEQFF.

The chain combines TRBV28 with TRBJ1-2, with a weak D call TRBD1 (6 bases). V lost 3 bases and J 1 base, leaving 9 bases between the germline ends. The germline gives CDR1 MDHEN, CDR2 SYDVKM. This CDR3 is 14 amino acids long. The CDR3 loop reads CASSFTGINYGYTF. In nucleotides, the CDR3 is TGTGCCAGCAGTTTCACAGGGATTAACTATGGCTACACCTTC.

This chain joins TRBV5-1 and TRBJ2-7; no firm D call. CDR1 SGHRS and CDR2 YFSETQ come from the germline V gene. Deletions cut 1 base from V and 0 bases from J, with 14 bases between. The CDR3 has 16 residues. Written as DNA, the CDR3 is TGCGCCAGCAGCTTGCCCGGTAGGTTGAACTCCTACGAGCAGTACTTC. Translation: CASSLPGRLNSYEQYF.

This clonotype has more than one count but fewer than ten. The chain combines TRBV20-1 with TRBJ1-1; the D is unclear. V was pared by 6 bases and J by 3 bases, with 14 bases between. CDR1 DFQATT and CDR2 SNEGSKA come from the germline V gene (reference sequence). The CDR3 runs to 13 residues. The CDR3 protein is CSALTPRDTEAFF. The CDR3 nucleotides are TGCAGTGCCCTGACCCCAAGGGACACTGAAGCTTTCTTT.

The J gene is TRBJ2-2, the V gene TRBV19; 9 bases map to TRBD1. Unmatched junction bases numbered 14, after V lost 7 bases and J lost 2 bases. CDR3 length: 18 residues. The germline CDR1 and CDR2 sequences are LNHDA and SQIVND (reference sequence). In DNA, the CDR3 is TGTGCCAGTAATGCGGGGACAGGGCGTAACGGTAACACCGGGGAGCTGTTTTTT. Residues: CASNAGTGRNGNTGELFF.

This chain links TRBV6-1 with TRBJ2-2, with TRBD1 identical over 7 bases. The CDR3 consists of 16 residues. CDR1 MNHNS and CDR2 SASEGT come from the germline V gene. V lost 7 bases to trimming and J lost 0 bases; unmatched junction nucleotides: 8. The CDR3 protein is CASNNRQGANTGELFF. DNA for the CDR3: TGTGCCAGCAATAACCGACAGGGAGCGAACACCGGGGAGCTGTTTTTT.

Only a few counts were recorded for this clonotype. V gene TRBV6-1 combines with J gene TRBJ2-3, with D perhaps TRBD1 (5 bases). V was clipped by 2 bases and J by 4 bases, with 19 bases between them. Germline V gene lookup returns CDR1 MNHNS and CDR2 SASEGT. The CDR3 runs to 17 residues. CDR3 sequence reads: CASSERAGRLVADTQYF. DNA of the CDR3: TGTGCCAGCAGTGAAAGGGCAGGGCGCCTAGTTGCAGATACGCAGTATTTT.